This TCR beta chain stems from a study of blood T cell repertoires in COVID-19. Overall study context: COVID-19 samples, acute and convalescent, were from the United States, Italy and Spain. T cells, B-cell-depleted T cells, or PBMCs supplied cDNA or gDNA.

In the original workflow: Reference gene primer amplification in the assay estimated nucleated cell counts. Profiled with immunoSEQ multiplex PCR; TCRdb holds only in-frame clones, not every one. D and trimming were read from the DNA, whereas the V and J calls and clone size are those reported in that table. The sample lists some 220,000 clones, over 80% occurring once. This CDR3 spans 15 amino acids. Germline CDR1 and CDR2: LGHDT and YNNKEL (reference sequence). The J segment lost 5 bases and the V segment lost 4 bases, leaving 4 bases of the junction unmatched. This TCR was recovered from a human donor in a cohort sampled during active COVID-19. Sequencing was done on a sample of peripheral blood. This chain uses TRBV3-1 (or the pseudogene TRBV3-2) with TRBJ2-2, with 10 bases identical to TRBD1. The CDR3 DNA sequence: TGTGCCAGCAGCCCACGGGACAGGGGAACCGGGGAGCTGTTTTTT. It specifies CASSPRDRGTGELFF.